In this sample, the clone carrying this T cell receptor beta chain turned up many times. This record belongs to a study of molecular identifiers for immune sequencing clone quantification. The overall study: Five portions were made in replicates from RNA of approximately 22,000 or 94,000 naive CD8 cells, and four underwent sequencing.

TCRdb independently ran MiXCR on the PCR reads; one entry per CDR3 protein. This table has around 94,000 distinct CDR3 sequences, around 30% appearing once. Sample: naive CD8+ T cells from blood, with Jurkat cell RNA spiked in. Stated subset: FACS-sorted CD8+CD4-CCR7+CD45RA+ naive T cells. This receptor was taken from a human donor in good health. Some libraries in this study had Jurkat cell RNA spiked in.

In nucleotides, the CDR3 is TGCGCCAGCAGCCAAGGGGACAGGCCGATGTACGAGCAGTACTTC. The encoded protein is CASSQGDRPMYEQYF. The V gene is TRBV4-3, the J gene TRBJ2-7; 8 nucleotides line up with TRBD1. Germline CDR1 LGHNA, CDR2 YSLEER. This CDR3 has 15 residues. With 1 base clipped from V and 4 bases from J, the junction kept 6 bases outside the gene matches.